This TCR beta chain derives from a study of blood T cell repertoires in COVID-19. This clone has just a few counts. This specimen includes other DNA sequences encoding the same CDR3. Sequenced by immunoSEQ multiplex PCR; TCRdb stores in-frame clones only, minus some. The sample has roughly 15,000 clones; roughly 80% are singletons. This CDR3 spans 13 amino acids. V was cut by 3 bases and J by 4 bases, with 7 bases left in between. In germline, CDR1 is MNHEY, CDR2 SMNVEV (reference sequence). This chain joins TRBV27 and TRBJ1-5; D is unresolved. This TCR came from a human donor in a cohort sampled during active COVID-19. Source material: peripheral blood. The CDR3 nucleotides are TGTGCCAGCAGTTTGGCGGGGAATCAGCCCCAGCATTTT. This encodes CASSLAGNQPQHF.